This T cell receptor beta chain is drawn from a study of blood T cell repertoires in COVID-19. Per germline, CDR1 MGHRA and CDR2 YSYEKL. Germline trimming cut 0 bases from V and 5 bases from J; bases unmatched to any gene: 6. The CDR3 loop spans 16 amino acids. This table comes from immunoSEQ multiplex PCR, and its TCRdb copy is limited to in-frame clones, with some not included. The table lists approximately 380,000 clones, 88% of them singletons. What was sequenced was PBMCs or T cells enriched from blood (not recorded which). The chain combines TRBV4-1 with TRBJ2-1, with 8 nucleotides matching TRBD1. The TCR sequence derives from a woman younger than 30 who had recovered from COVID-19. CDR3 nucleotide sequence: TGCGCCAGCAGCCAAGATTTCCAGGGGGCCCACAATGAGCAGTTCTTC. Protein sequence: CASSQDFQGAHNEQFF.